Below are 13 T cell receptor beta chains sequenced from a single sample in a study of cytomegalovirus exposure and HLA in healthy donors. The PCR ran on 60 Vbeta and 13 Jbeta primers. Sequencing used immunoSEQ multiplex PCR; TCRdb keeps in-frame clones, though not all of them. This table holds more than 95,000 clones, approximately 83% found once. Sequencing was done on a sample of PBMCs. All receptors derive from a woman aged 40 to 55 in good health and CMV-seropositive.

This clone has only a few counts. The gene calls are TRBV29-1 and TRBJ2-3, with a tentative D call TRBD2 (5 bases). The CDR3 is made up of 11 amino acids. CDR1 SQVTM and CDR2 ANQGSEA come from the germline V gene. Trimming shortened V by 7 bases and J by 10 bases, and 15 bases separated the two germline ends. The CDR3 spells CSAGLSFSQYF. For the CDR3, the DNA is TGCAGCGCCGGACTGAGTTTTTCGCAGTATTTT.

The V call is TRBV5-5, the J call TRBJ1-1; D gene ambiguous. V lost 0 bases and J 0 bases, leaving 12 bases between the germline ends. This CDR3 spans 16 amino acids. Germline CDR1 SGHKS, CDR2 YYEKEE (reference sequence). The CDR3 nucleotides read TGTGCCAGCAGCTTGGCCAGGCTCGGGATGAACACTGAAGCTTTCTTT. Translated: CASSLARLGMNTEAFF.

V gene TRBV9 combines with J gene TRBJ2-1; 7 bases agree with TRBD1. This CDR3 comprises 15 residues. From germline, CDR1 is SGDLS and CDR2 YYNGEE. The J segment lost 3 bases and the V segment lost 0 bases, leaving 3 bases of the junction unmatched. The DNA of the CDR3 is TGTGCCAGCAGCGTAGTAGGGGGCCTCTACAATGAGCAGTTCTTC. Protein: CASSVVGGLYNEQFF.

The CDR3 is CASSVAGVTDTQYF. DNA for the CDR3: TGTGCCAGCAGCGTAGCGGGAGTCACAGATACGCAGTATTTT. V is TRBV9 and J is TRBJ2-3; D may be TRBD2 (6 bases). Germline CDR1 SGDLS, CDR2 YYNGEE. V was clipped by 0 bases and J by 2 bases, with 7 bases between them. The CDR3 covers 14 residues.

This clone was counted between two and nine times. The chain couples TRBV6-4 to TRBJ2-1, with D perhaps matching TRBD2 (6 bases). The CDR3 sequence is 14 residues long. Per germline, CDR1 MRHNA and CDR2 SNTAGT. Trimming shortened V by 0 bases and J by 7 bases, and 10 bases separated the two germline ends. This CDR3 is CASSDSTGANEQFF. The CDR3 DNA is TGTGCCAGCAGTGACTCGACGGGAGCGAATGAGCAGTTCTTC.

This clone was detected only once. The CDR3 protein is CASSTPERGADGYTF. CDR3 DNA: TGTGCCAGTAGTACCCCCGAGCGGGGGGCAGATGGCTACACCTTC. The J gene is TRBJ1-2, the V gene TRBV19; maybe TRBD1 (6 bases). Germline values: CDR1 LNHDA, CDR2 SQIVND (reference sequence). V shed 4 bases and J shed 6 bases, with 18 bases lying between them. The CDR3 spans 15 residues.

The rearrangement links TRBV4-3 to TRBJ2-1; maybe TRBD1 (6 bases). V was pared by 0 bases and J by 3 bases, with 9 bases between. The CDR3 extends over 15 amino acids. Germline V gene data show CDR1 as LGHNA and CDR2 as YSLEER. The CDR3 loop reads CASSQDQGNYNEQFF. The CDR3 DNA sequence: TGCGCCAGCAGCCAAGATCAGGGGAACTACAATGAGCAGTTCTTC.

J is TRBJ1-1 and V is TRBV23-1; no definite D call. TRBV23-1 is an open reading frame, and its role is uncertain. Deletions cut 10 bases from V and 3 bases from J, with 9 bases between. The CDR3 extends over 11 amino acids. The DNA for the CDR3 is TGCGCCACCCCCCCCGACACTGAAGCTTTCTTT. Encoded protein: CATPPDTEAFF.

This chain uses TRBV6-5 with TRBJ1-1, with unresolved D. Germline CDR1 reads MNHEY; CDR2 reads SVGAGI. This CDR3 region has 14 residues. V was pared by 2 bases and J by 0 bases, with 7 bases between. CDR3 amino acids: CASSYDTLNTEAFF. DNA of the CDR3: TGTGCCAGCAGTTACGACACCTTGAACACTGAAGCTTTCTTT.

The chain recombines TRBV7-6 with TRBJ1-5; D possibly corresponds to TRBD1 (6 bases). The germline V gene has CDR1 SGHVS and CDR2 FNYEAQ. The CDR3 consists of 13 residues. V was clipped by 5 bases and J by 4 bases, with 9 bases between them. CDR3 sequence reads: CASSLDRNQPQHF. The CDR3 DNA reads as TGTGCCAGCAGCCTAGACAGGAATCAGCCCCAGCATTTT.

This chain uses TRBV5-6 with TRBJ2-5, with 9 bases lining up with TRBD1. The DNA end lines up better with TRBJ2-7; the J call may be wrong. The germline V gene has CDR1 SGHDT and CDR2 YYEEEE. The CDR3 spans 14 residues. The CDR3 bases are TGTGCCAGCAGCTTGGCGGGACAGGGACGCGAGCAGTACTTC. As protein: CASSLAGQGREQYF.

The V and J genes are TRBV6-5 and TRBJ2-7, with TRBD1 matching 11 bases. The V gene's germline CDR1 is MNHEY and CDR2 SVGAGI. J was trimmed by 3 bases and V by 5 bases; bases with no gene match: 3. This CDR3 has 14 residues. In DNA, the CDR3 is TGTGCCAGCAGTGAAGGGACAGGGGGCTACGAGCAGTACTTC. As protein: CASSEGTGGYEQYF.

This clone showed up just a few times. The chain uses TRBV5-1 and TRBJ2-2, with D unresolved. The ends were cut back, 4 bases at V and 0 bases at J, with 7 bases in the middle. The germline CDR1 and CDR2 sequences are SGHRS and YFSETQ. The CDR3 spans 14 residues. The CDR3 is CASSRFPNTGELFF. The CDR3 nucleotides read TGCGCCAGCAGCCGTTTTCCGAACACCGGGGAGCTGTTTTTT.